This paragraph covers one TCR beta chain sequence. Its antigen is unknown. RNA transcripts yielded amplified TCR beta CDR3 regions. Researchers ran a first-round RT-PCR on the TCR CDR3 using the HTBI primer set. TCRdb passed the multiplex PCR reads through MiXCR, listing each CDR3 protein once. This sample has hundreds of thousands of distinct CDR3 sequences; around 13% occur once, and the top ten carry more than 8.5%. The data originate from a study of T cells in Graves' hyperthyroidism and ophthalmopathy. Overall study context: It was at initial diagnosis, before any treatment, that peripheral blood was collected.

General observations from the study: In blood, most of the thyroid clonotypes expanded above 0.001 were also present. The model anticipated ophthalmopathy a median about six months pre-onset.

The CDR3 loop spans 15 amino acids. J gave up 6 bases and V 1 base, and 4 bases lay outside the gene matches. Germline CDR1 and CDR2: LGHDT and YNNKEL (reference sequence). Stable Graves' hyperthyroidism denoted no ophthalmopathy progression over 18 months. The receptor comes from a woman in her late teens or twenties with Graves' hyperthyroidism. The specimen sequenced was blood. The rearrangement uses TRBV3-1 and TRBJ2-2, with 8 bases that match TRBD1. The CDR3 reads CASSQGQGFAGELFF. DNA of the CDR3: TGTGCCAGCAGCCAAGGACAGGGGTTTGCCGGGGAGCTGTTTTTT.